This TCR beta chain was obtained from a study of T cell repertoires in cytomegalovirus infection. The wider study: Alongside well-studied HLA-B-restricted CMV epitopes, recently identified HLA-C-restricted CMV epitopes were also used. Indications of both CMV infection and matching HLA type were provided by public TCR beta signatures. Overall study findings and caveats: Of the TCR beta families, the public ones yielded a cumulative frequency that identified carriers of CMV plus the relevant HLA. In two of eight donors, the top clonotype was HLA-C-restricted CMV-specific.

The length of the CDR3 is 12 residues. Germline-derived CDR1 and CDR2 are SEHNR and FQNEAQ (reference sequence). Deletions cut 10 bases from V and 9 bases from J, with 15 bases between. There are a few counts of this clonotype. What it binds is not known. Using its own MiXCR run on the reads, TCRdb lists one record per CDR3 protein. Of around 49,000 distinct CDR3 sequences in the sample, roughly 20% were seen once. The sample here was CD8+ T cells from cultured PBMCs, taken from culture after CMV antigen stimulation. The receptor comes from a human donor in good health (CMV status not recorded). Some clones in this sample may be carry-over from other donors' samples. The chain joins TRBV7-9 to TRBJ2-2; maybe TRBD2 (5 bases). CDR3 residues: CATKRTSRELFF. Here the CDR3 DNA reads TGTGCCACCAAGAGGACTTCGAGGGAGCTGTTTTTT.